The TCR beta chain described here comes from a study of blood T cell repertoires in COVID-19. Overall study: Sources were T cells, B-cell-depleted T cells, or PBMCs; the material itself was cDNA or gDNA.

Repertoires were generated with immunoSEQ multiplex PCR, while TCRdb's copy carries only in-frame clones and drops some. Of approximately 110,000 clones detected, about four fifths appear once; the ten largest clones hold over 9%. The germline gives CDR1 SGHTA, CDR2 FQGNSA. The CDR3 runs to 14 residues. V dropped 4 bases and J dropped 5 bases, with 14 bases sitting between them. The chain joins TRBV7-2 to TRBJ2-5; weak D call: TRBD1 (5 bases). Sequenced sample: peripheral blood. The receptor comes from a woman in her 70s with acute or convalescent COVID-19. CDR3 coding DNA: TGTGCCAGCAGCTACTGGGCAGGGTTGGAGACCCAGTACTTC. The encoded protein is CASSYWAGLETQYF.